The 16 T cell receptor beta chains given below trace back to one sample, sequenced in a study of shared clonotypes between healthy human individuals. Sequenced by immunoSEQ multiplex PCR; TCRdb stores in-frame clones only, minus some. The data contain roughly 2 million clones, more than 90% of them singletons. Sequencing was done on a sample of naive CD4+ T cells sorted from blood. Indicated subset: CD45RA+ positively selected. Receptor source: a man between 18 and 35 years old in good health.

The CDR3 loop reads CASSQNPLLNTEAFF. CDR3 DNA: TGCGCCAGCAGCCAAAACCCCCTCCTGAACACTGAAGCTTTCTTT. This chain links TRBV4-3 with TRBJ1-1; D unresolved. The CDR3 contains 15 residues. V was clipped by 2 bases and J by 0 bases, with 10 bases between them. Looked up from germline, CDR1 is LGHNA and CDR2 is YSLEER.

The rearrangement uses TRBV6-4 and TRBJ1-6, with a weak D call TRBD1 (6 bases). The germline V gene has CDR1 MRHNA and CDR2 SNTAGT. The V and J ends lost 6 bases and 4 bases respectively, with 16 bases between them. CDR3 length: 16 residues. The CDR3 nucleotides are TGTGCCAGCAGAGACACAGGGCTGGGGTATAATTCACCCCTCCACTTT. Translation: CASRDTGLGYNSPLHF.

V is TRBV2 and J is TRBJ2-7; 9 bases match TRBD2. The V gene's germline CDR1 is SNHLY and CDR2 FYNNEI. J was trimmed by 6 bases and V by 8 bases; bases with no gene match: 14. This CDR3 is built from 15 residues. In DNA, the CDR3 is TGTGCCAGCGGGGTAGCGGGGGCCCCCCCTGGCGAGCAGTACTTC. Encoded protein: CASGVAGAPPGEQYF.

The rearrangement joins TRBV30 to TRBJ1-1; D gene uncertain. Germline V gives CDR1 GTSNPN, CDR2 SVGIG (reference sequence). This CDR3 is built from 12 residues. V was cut by 0 bases and J by 5 bases, with 7 bases left in between. The DNA of the CDR3 is TGTGCCTGGAGTGTTTCGCTGACTGAAGCTTTCTTT. Translated, it gives CAWSVSLTEAFF.

With respect to this clone: The same CDR3 can be traced to other DNA sequences in this sample. The chain has TRBV18 and TRBJ2-2; D unclear. CDR1 and CDR2 (germline): KGHSH, LQKENI. V dropped 0 bases and J dropped 0 bases, with 8 bases sitting between them. The CDR3 sequence is 16 residues long. The CDR3 protein is CASSPPTGTNTGELFF. DNA of the CDR3: TGTGCCAGCTCACCACCTACCGGAACGAACACCGGGGAGCTGTTTTTT.

This rearrangement joins TRBV15 to TRBJ1-2; TRBD1 might be the D (6 bases). Germline CDR1 LNHNV, CDR2 YYDKDF (reference sequence). The germline V and J ends were trimmed by 0 bases and 5 bases, with 10 bases remaining between them. The CDR3 is made up of 14 amino acids. CDR3 sequence: CATSRDQGQYGYTF. CDR3 nucleotide sequence: TGTGCCACCAGCAGAGATCAGGGGCAGTATGGCTACACCTTC.

The rearrangement joins TRBV6-1 to TRBJ1-5; D is perhaps TRBD1 (5 bases). CDR1 is MNHNS, CDR2 SASEGT, per germline. V was shortened by 6 bases and J by 7 bases, with 13 bases between the two germline ends. CDR3 length equals 13 residues. The CDR3 DNA sequence: TGTGCCAGCAGGGGGACTACTCGGCAGCCCCAGCATTTT. It specifies CASRGTTRQPQHF.

Here the CDR3 reads CASSPGTWGETQYF. The DNA of the CDR3 is TGCGCCAGCAGCCCGGGAACTTGGGGGGAGACCCAGTACTTC. The gene calls are TRBV5-1 and TRBJ2-5; D assignment may be TRBD1 or TRBD2 (5 bases each). Trimming took off 4 bases at V and 5 bases at J, with 15 bases between the two ends. Germline V gene data show CDR1 as SGHRS and CDR2 as YFSETQ. This CDR3 is 14 amino acids long.

This chain's CDR3 is CASSLGLGNGPMGEKLFF. CDR3 coding DNA: TGTGCCAGCAGCTTAGGTTTAGGAAACGGGCCTATGGGTGAAAAACTGTTTTTT. The genes are TRBV7-2 and TRBJ1-4; D ambiguous. With 1 base removed from V and 7 bases from J, the gap between germline ends came to 22 bases. Germline V lookup: CDR1 SGHTA, CDR2 FQGNSA. The CDR3 has 18 amino acids.

This chain connects TRBV29-1 to TRBJ2-7, with 10 bases fitting TRBD2. Germline loops: CDR1 SQVTM, CDR2 ANQGSEA. J lost 4 bases, V lost 4 bases, and 7 bases had no gene match. This CDR3 has 14 residues. The CDR3 loop reads CSVGGASGSYEQYF. DNA of the CDR3: TGCAGCGTTGGAGGTGCTAGCGGGAGTTACGAGCAGTACTTC.

The sample holds one count of this clone. The CDR3 sequence: CAISRNGYNEQFF. DNA of the CDR3: TGTGCCATCAGTCGGAACGGGTACAATGAGCAGTTCTTC. The rearrangement uses TRBV10-3 and TRBJ2-1; unclear D gene. The ends were cut back, 5 bases at V and 4 bases at J, with 9 bases in the middle. The germline gives CDR1 ENHRY, CDR2 SYGVKD. The CDR3 runs to 13 residues.

With respect to this clone: Within the sample, other DNA sequences also encode this same CDR3. The rearrangement uses TRBV6-5 and TRBJ2-7; perhaps D is TRBD1 or TRBD2 (5 bases each). Germline V gene data show CDR1 as MNHEY and CDR2 as SVGAGI. V was clipped by 5 bases and J by 4 bases, with 12 bases between them. The CDR3 extends over 13 amino acids. The CDR3 loop reads CASSRGPVYEQYF. The DNA of the CDR3 is TGTGCCAGCAGTAGGGGACCTGTATACGAGCAGTACTTC.

J is TRBJ2-7 and V is TRBV10-2; D unresolved. The V gene's germline CDR1 is WSHSY and CDR2 SAAADI. Trimming stripped 5 bases from V and 0 bases from J, with 5 bases between. The CDR3 runs to 12 residues. CDR3 protein: CASSSSSYEQYF. CDR3 nucleotides: TGCGCCAGCAGTTCAAGCTCCTACGAGCAGTACTTC.

Notes on this clone: Other DNA sequences in the same sample also yield this CDR3. J is TRBJ2-7 and V is TRBV5-1; D unresolved. V was shortened by 0 bases and J by 1 base, with 8 bases between the two germline ends. Looked up from germline, CDR1 is SGHRS and CDR2 is YFSETQ. The CDR3 length is 14 residues. The CDR3 loop is CASSLDGRSYEQYF. The CDR3 DNA sequence: TGCGCCAGCAGCTTGGATGGCCGATCCTACGAGCAGTACTTC.

This rearrangement joins TRBV20-1 to TRBJ1-2; D possibly corresponds to TRBD1 (6 bases). Germline V CDR1 and CDR2: DFQATT, SNEGSKA (reference sequence). This CDR3 has 11 residues. Trimming took 4 bases from V and 7 from J, leaving 10 bases between them. The CDR3 DNA reads TGCAGTGCTACAGGGGTTCTTGGCTACACCTTC. Translated, it gives CSATGVLGYTF.

The chain has TRBV6-6 and TRBJ2-5; TRBD1 matches at 7 bases. With V trimmed by 8 bases and J by 7 bases, 16 bases remained unmatched. The CDR3 sequence is 15 residues long. Germline V lookup: CDR1 MNHNY, CDR2 SVGAGI (reference sequence). Here the CDR3 reads CASDSGQVPGGTQYF. The CDR3 nucleotides read TGTGCCAGCGATTCTGGACAGGTTCCTGGAGGGACCCAGTACTTC.